These 8 T cell receptor beta chains were all obtained from the same sample, sequenced in a study of blood T cell repertoires in COVID-19. The table came from immunoSEQ multiplex PCR; TCRdb's copy has only in-frame clones and leaves some out. The sample yields some 390,000 clones, approximately 86% seen once. Sequencing was performed on peripheral blood. The origin of the receptors is a human donor in a cohort sampled during active COVID-19.

The J gene is TRBJ2-2, the V gene TRBV5-1, with D possibly TRBD1 on 5 matching bases. Trimming removed 6 bases at V and 3 bases at J, with 15 bases between. Germline values: CDR1 SGHRS, CDR2 YFSETQ. The CDR3 is 15 residues long. DNA for the CDR3: TGCGCCAGCACCGAGGCCCTGACAGACACCGGGGAGCTGTTTTTT. Translated: CASTEALTDTGELFF. Full variable domain (rest looked up from reference TRBV5-1 and TRBJ2-2): KAGVTQTPRYLIKTRGQQVTLSCSPISGHRSVSWYQQTPGQGLQFLFEYFSETQRNKGNFPGRFSGRQFSNSRSEMNVSTLELGDSALYLCASTEALTDTGELFFGEGSRLTVL.

This clone was counted many times. The same CDR3 can be traced to other DNA sequences in this sample. This sequence joins TRBV5-4 and TRBJ1-6; 7 nucleotides match TRBD1. Germline values: CDR1 SGHNT, CDR2 YYREEE (reference sequence). CDR3 length: 13 amino acids. J was trimmed by 10 bases and V by 2 bases; bases with no gene match: 3. The CDR3: CASSLDRDSPLHF. The CDR3 nucleotides read TGTGCCAGCAGCTTAGACAGGGACTCACCCCTCCACTTT.

V and J are TRBV7-9 and TRBJ2-2, with D hard to call. Germline V gene data show CDR1 as SEHNR and CDR2 as FQNEAQ (reference sequence). V dropped 1 base and J dropped 0 bases, with 6 bases sitting between them. This CDR3 spans 15 amino acids. The CDR3 DNA follows: TGTGCCAGCAGCTTAGGGCTAGCGAACACCGGGGAGCTGTTTTTT. Protein sequence: CASSLGLANTGELFF.

V is TRBV14 and J is TRBJ2-7, with D possibly TRBD1 on 6 matching bases. Germline CDR1 is SGHDN and CDR2 is FVKESK. Deletions cut 6 bases from V and 3 bases from J, with 15 bases between. CDR3 length: 14 amino acids. DNA of the CDR3: TGTGCCAGCAGTAAGACAGGACCTTTCTACGAGCAGTACTTC. It yields the protein CASSKTGPFYEQYF.

V gene TRBV5-1 combines with J gene TRBJ2-7; tentative D call: TRBD1 (5 bases). This CDR3 spans 13 amino acids. CDR1 SGHRS and CDR2 YFSETQ come from the germline V gene. V lost 4 bases to trimming and J lost 7 bases, with 15 bases between them. The CDR3 region is CASSDDQGWEQYF. The CDR3 DNA follows: TGCGCCAGCAGCGATGATCAGGGATGGGAGCAGTACTTC.

The gene calls are TRBV6-4 and TRBJ2-3; the D is unclear. Per the germline V gene, CDR1 is MRHNA and CDR2 is SNTAGT. CDR3 size: 14 residues. V lost 6 bases, J lost 2 bases, and 12 bases lay in between. The chain's CDR3 is CASSKSGYTDTQYF. The CDR3 DNA is TGTGCCAGCAGCAAGTCGGGTTACACAGATACGCAGTATTTT.

The V call is TRBV11-3, the J call TRBJ2-7, with a tentative D call TRBD2 (6 bases). Germline V gene lookup returns CDR1 SGHNT and CDR2 YENEEA. V lost 1 base to trimming and J lost 6 bases, with 13 bases between them. The CDR3 covers 14 residues. The CDR3 DNA sequence: TGTGCCAGCAGCTTAGCCCCCGGGAGTAGCGAGCAGTACTTC. Protein sequence: CASSLAPGSSEQYF. Full variable domain (outside the CDR3, taken from reference TRBV11-3 and TRBJ2-7): EAGVVQSPRYKIIEKKQPVAFWCNPISGHNTLYWYLQNLGQGPELLIRYENEEAVDDSQLPKDRFSAERLKGVDSTLKIQPAELGDSAVYLCASSLAPGSSEQYFGPGTRLTVT.

The rearrangement joins TRBV9 to TRBJ1-2; no definite D call. Per the germline V gene, CDR1 is SGDLS and CDR2 is YYNGEE. This CDR3 is built from 16 residues. Trimming removed 0 bases at V and 5 bases at J, with 17 bases between. The CDR3 bases are TGTGCCAGCAGCGTAGATCTGGGTTTTAGCAATTATGGCTACACCTTC. Translation gives CASSVDLGFSNYGYTF.